This passage covers 6 T cell receptor beta chains from one sample sequenced in a study of cytomegalovirus exposure and HLA in healthy donors (dated by TCRdb to 2017 to 2019). Receptors were amplified or captured by the immunoSEQ multiplex PCR assay. The table was pulled from immuneACCESS by TCRdb, which kept in-frame rearrangements only. Such tables lose some clones; where checked, under half of the loss comes from unresolved V genes, and the rest has no known cause. For this sample the table gives about 150,000 clones, of which about 86% were detected only once. The top ten clones comprise about 2.2% of the sample. The sequenced material came from PBMCs. The receptors stem from a human donor in good health.

The chain uses TRBV5-8 and TRBJ2-3; a possible D gene is TRBD1 (5 bases). V dropped 0 bases and J dropped 2 bases, with 7 bases sitting between them. The CDR3 is made up of 14 amino acids. Germline V gives CDR1 SGHTS, CDR2 YDEGEE. Here the CDR3 reads CASSLEQATDTQYF. CDR3 bases: TGTGCCAGCAGCTTGGAACAGGCCACAGATACGCAGTATTTT.

The rearrangement uses TRBV2 and TRBJ2-4; TRBD2 matches 11 bases. CDR1 and CDR2 from the germline V gene are SNHLY and FYNNEI. The CDR3 extends over 15 amino acids. The trim removed 6 bases at V and 3 bases at J, leaving 4 bases unmatched. CDR3: CASRTGLAVKNIQYF. CDR3 DNA: TGTGCCAGCAGGACGGGACTAGCGGTCAAAAACATTCAGTACTTC.

The genes are TRBV7-9 and TRBJ2-5, with 11 bases fitting TRBD1. Unmatched junction bases numbered 4, after V lost 0 bases and J lost 4 bases. The CDR3 extends over 16 amino acids. Germline CDR1 is SEHNR and CDR2 is FQNEAQ (reference sequence). In DNA form, the CDR3 reads TGTGCCAGCAGCTTAGCAGGGACAGGGGGTTTAGAGACCCAGTACTTC. The encoded protein is CASSLAGTGGLETQYF.

The V gene is TRBV28, the J gene TRBJ2-2; 7 bases are shared with TRBD1. The V and J ends lost 5 bases and 1 base, in that order; junction bases with no gene match: 4. Per the germline V gene, CDR1 is MDHEN and CDR2 is SYDVKM. The CDR3 is made up of 15 amino acids. The CDR3 DNA reads TGTGCCAGCAGTCGACGGGACAGGAACACCGGGGAGCTGTTTTTT. It specifies CASSRRDRNTGELFF.

The V and J genes are TRBV10-1 and TRBJ1-1; 9 nucleotides match TRBD1. The CDR3 loop spans 13 amino acids. CDR1 WNHNN and CDR2 SYGVQD come from the germline V gene (reference sequence). The J segment lost 6 bases and the V segment lost 10 bases, leaving 9 bases of the junction unmatched. CDR3 bases: TGCGCCACCTCTTTACAGGGGGCTTCTGAAGCTTTCTTT. It codes for CATSLQGASEAFF.

The chain is built from TRBV4-2 and TRBJ2-5, with 7 bases lining up with TRBD1. Germline lookup yields CDR1 LGHNA and CDR2 YNFKEQ. This CDR3 is 15 amino acids long. V shed 0 bases, J shed 5 bases, and the junction held 6 bases outside the gene matches. The CDR3 DNA reads as TGTGCCAGCAGCCAAGAGACAGGGTCGGGGGAGACCCAGTACTTC. Its translation is CASSQETGSGETQYF.